These 2 T cell receptor beta chains were all obtained from the same sample, sequenced in a study of blood T cell repertoires in COVID-19. TCRdb's table, derived via immunoSEQ multiplex PCR, lists solely in-frame clones and lacks some. The sample holds 200,000 to 300,000 clones, around nine tenths seen once. The sample comprised PBMCs or T cells enriched from blood (not recorded which). The receptors were sampled from a woman under 30 who had recovered from COVID-19.

This chain connects TRBV7-8 to TRBJ1-3; 7 bases match TRBD1. With 5 bases clipped from V and 4 bases from J, the junction kept 8 bases outside the gene matches. Per germline, CDR1 SGHVS and CDR2 FQNEAQ. The CDR3 extends over 15 amino acids. The CDR3 DNA reads as TGTGCCAGCAGCCTACAGGGGACATCCGGAAACACCATATATTTT. Its translation is CASSLQGTSGNTIYF. Variable domain in full (rest from reference TRBV7-8 and TRBJ1-3): GAGVSQSPRYKVAKRGQDVALRCDPISGHVSLFWYQQALGQGPEFLTYFQNEAQLDKSGLPSDRFFAERPEGSVSTLKIQRTQQEDSAVYLCASSLQGTSGNTIYFGEGSWLTVV.

This chain's CDR3 is CASSFRAGETGGYTF. The CDR3 bases are TGTGCCAGCAGCTTTAGGGCAGGGGAGACCGGTGGCTACACCTTC. The chain is built from TRBV13 and TRBJ1-2, with D perhaps matching TRBD1 (6 bases). V lost 3 bases to trimming and J lost 7 bases, with 18 bases between them. Germline CDR1 reads PRHDT; CDR2 reads FYEKMQ (reference sequence). The CDR3 is 15 amino acids.